This TCR beta chain was identified during a study of shared clonotypes between healthy human individuals. Study conclusions and caveats: Having only a few donors restricted how much genetic and exposure-history diversity was captured.

The CDR3 sequence is 13 residues long. The germline V and J ends were trimmed by 2 bases and 6 bases, with 10 bases remaining between them. Per germline, CDR1 MNHNY and CDR2 SVGAGI (reference sequence). Deep was the level at which the assay was run. Produced via immunoSEQ multiplex PCR; TCRdb's table is partial and in-frame only. The sample has over a million clones; approximately 96% are singletons. Naive CD4+ cells were CD45RA-selected; the remaining cells were memory. Remarks on this clone: Its antigen is currently unknown.

The sequence derives from a man aged 30 to 39 in good health. The chain employs TRBV6-6 and TRBJ1-1; D uncertain. The sequencing input was naive CD4+ T cells sorted from blood. Noted subset: CD45RA+ positively selected. CDR3 coding DNA: TGTGCCAGCAGTTACGGAGGGTCCGCTGAAGCTTTCTTT. Translation gives CASSYGGSAEAFF.